Listed below are T cell receptor beta chains from one sample, sequenced in a study of OX40 agonist ivuxolimab in advanced cancers. Here immunoSEQ multiplex PCR was the method, and the copy in TCRdb shows in-frame clones only, minus some. The sample has about 39,000 clones; approximately 90% are singletons. Sequencing used CD4+ or CD8+ T cells sorted from blood, obtained in a trial of the OX40 agonist ivuxolimab. Receptors originate from an adult with an advanced solid tumor such as melanoma, head and neck, liver or kidney cancer. The CDR3 runs from the conserved cysteine through the conserved F or W. The D gene is left open where the match is weak. The listing skips clone size in some rows; elsewhere it reads once, few, many or a size class.

abundance: once; v_gene: TRBV5-1; d_gene: TRBD2; j_gene: TRBJ2-7; len: 15; CDR3nt: TGCGCCAGCAGCGTCCCCCTAGCGGGAGTTCCCGAGCAGTACTTC; CDR3aa: CASSVPLAGVPEQYF
abundance: -; v_gene: TRBV7-9; d_gene: TRBD1; j_gene: TRBJ1-4; len: 14; CDR3nt: TGTGCCAGCAGCCCGACAGGGGTGGCGGAAAAACTGTTTTTT; CDR3aa: CASSPTGVAEKLFF
abundance: -; v_gene: TRBV4-3; d_gene: -; j_gene: TRBJ2-1; len: 14; CDR3nt: TGCGCCAGCAGCCAAGATGGAATATGGGGGGAGCAGTTCTTC; CDR3aa: CASSQDGIWGEQFF
abundance: -; v_gene: TRBV9; d_gene: -; j_gene: TRBJ2-1; len: 14; CDR3nt: TGTGCCAGCAGCAATCACCCCTCCTACAATGAGCAGTTCTTC; CDR3aa: CASSNHPSYNEQFF
abundance: -; v_gene: TRBV19; d_gene: -; j_gene: TRBJ1-1; len: 14; CDR3nt: TGTGCCAGTAGGATGGGGTTGGGATGGACTGAAGCTTTCTTT; CDR3aa: CASRMGLGWTEAFF
abundance: -; v_gene: TRBV7-9; d_gene: TRBD1; j_gene: TRBJ2-1; len: 15; CDR3nt: TGTGCCACCCAAGGGGGCTTAGGCGCCTACAATGAGCAGTTCTTC; CDR3aa: CATQGGLGAYNEQFF
abundance: -; v_gene: TRBV30; d_gene: TRBD1; j_gene: TRBJ2-7; len: 15; CDR3nt: TGTGCCTGGAGTGCTCAGGACAGGGCGGTGAACGAGCAGTACTTC; CDR3aa: CAWSAQDRAVNEQYF
abundance: -; v_gene: TRBV29-1; d_gene: TRBD1; j_gene: TRBJ2-5; len: 12; CDR3nt: TGCAGCGTTGAAAGGGACAGGGAGACCCAGTACTTC; CDR3aa: CSVERDRETQYF
abundance: -; v_gene: TRBV30; d_gene: -; j_gene: TRBJ2-7; len: 13; CDR3nt: TGTGCCTGGAGCAGAACGAGGACGGCCGAGATGTACTTC; CDR3aa: CAWSRTRTAEMYF
abundance: -; v_gene: TRBV19; d_gene: -; j_gene: TRBJ2-7; len: 15; CDR3nt: TGTGCCAGTAGTACGGGACTCCTGAATACCTACGAGCAGTACTTC; CDR3aa: CASSTGLLNTYEQYF
abundance: -; v_gene: TRBV7-9; d_gene: TRBD2; j_gene: TRBJ2-2; len: 15; CDR3nt: TGTGCCAGCAGCTTAATTGCGGGAGGCACCGGGGAGCTGTTTTTT; CDR3aa: CASSLIAGGTGELFF
abundance: -; v_gene: TRBV9; d_gene: TRBD1; j_gene: TRBJ2-2; len: 15; CDR3nt: TGTGCCAGCAGCGCGACAGGGAAGAACACCGGGGAGCTGTTTTTT; CDR3aa: CASSATGKNTGELFF
abundance: -; v_gene: TRBV4-1; d_gene: TRBD1; j_gene: TRBJ1-2; len: 15; CDR3nt: TGCGCCAGCAGCCACAAGCGTGGACAGGCTGGTGGCTACACCTTC; CDR3aa: CASSHKRGQAGGYTF
abundance: -; v_gene: TRBV30; d_gene: -; j_gene: TRBJ2-5; len: 14; CDR3nt: TGTGCCTGGAGTTCCGTTACTAGGGCGGAGACCCAGTACTTC; CDR3aa: CAWSSVTRAETQYF
abundance: -; v_gene: TRBV27; d_gene: -; j_gene: TRBJ2-7; len: 13; CDR3nt: TGTGCCAGCAGTTACAGACTAAACTACGAGCAGTACTTC; CDR3aa: CASSYRLNYEQYF
abundance: -; v_gene: TRBV21-1; d_gene: -; j_gene: TRBJ2-5; len: 11; CDR3nt: TGTGCCAGCAGTCCCCAAGAGACCCAGTACTTC; CDR3aa: CASSPQETQYF
abundance: -; v_gene: TRBV5-1; d_gene: TRBD2; j_gene: TRBJ2-3; len: 17; CDR3nt: TGCGCCAGCAGCTTGGGATTGGCTAGCGGGTACACAGATACGCAGTATTTT; CDR3aa: CASSLGLASGYTDTQYF
abundance: -; v_gene: TRBV9; d_gene: TRBD2; j_gene: TRBJ2-1; len: 13; CDR3nt: TGTGCCAGCAGCATCCCGGGGGGGACGGAGCAGTTCTTC; CDR3aa: CASSIPGGTEQFF
abundance: -; v_gene: TRBV28; d_gene: TRBD1; j_gene: TRBJ1-2; len: 15; CDR3nt: TGTGCCAGCAGCCTCACGGGACAGGATGCCTATGGCTACACCTTC; CDR3aa: CASSLTGQDAYGYTF
abundance: -; v_gene: TRBV11-3; d_gene: -; j_gene: TRBJ2-7; len: 13; CDR3nt: TGTGCCAGCAGCGACAGACGGGACTACGAGCAGTACTTC; CDR3aa: CASSDRRDYEQYF
abundance: -; v_gene: TRBV19; d_gene: -; j_gene: TRBJ2-1; len: 16; CDR3nt: TGTGCCAGTAGTATAGGTCCGGCGGAATCCTACAATGAGCAGTTCTTC; CDR3aa: CASSIGPAESYNEQFF
abundance: -; v_gene: TRBV19; d_gene: -; j_gene: TRBJ2-1; len: 12; CDR3nt: TGTGCCAGTAGTGTTCTAGGCAATGAGCAGTTCTTC; CDR3aa: CASSVLGNEQFF
abundance: -; v_gene: TRBV6-6; d_gene: -; j_gene: TRBJ1-2; len: 15; CDR3nt: TGTGCCAGCAGTTACACCCAGACGGGGGTTGAGGGCTACACCTTC; CDR3aa: CASSYTQTGVEGYTF
abundance: -; v_gene: TRBV27; d_gene: -; j_gene: TRBJ2-7; len: 13; CDR3nt: TGTGCCAGCAGTTTTACTCCTAGCTACGAGCAGTACTTC; CDR3aa: CASSFTPSYEQYF
abundance: -; v_gene: TRBV28; d_gene: -; j_gene: TRBJ2-2; len: 15; CDR3nt: TGTGCCAGCAGTTCCCCCCGGGGGCACACCGGGGAGCTGTTTTTT; CDR3aa: CASSSPRGHTGELFF
abundance: -; v_gene: TRBV6-6; d_gene: -; j_gene: TRBJ2-2; len: 14; CDR3nt: TGTGCCAGCTTTTTTTCCGCGAACACCGGGGAGCTGTTTTTT; CDR3aa: CASFFSANTGELFF
abundance: once; v_gene: TRBV27; d_gene: -; j_gene: TRBJ1-1; len: 14; CDR3nt: TGTGCCAGCAGTTTACGGGTAGGAGTGACTGAAGCTTTCTTT; CDR3aa: CASSLRVGVTEAFF
abundance: -; v_gene: TRBV18; d_gene: -; j_gene: TRBJ2-5; len: 15; CDR3nt: TGTGCCAGCTCATCTGGGCCCCGGAGGCAAGAGACCCAGTACTTC; CDR3aa: CASSSGPRRQETQYF
abundance: once; v_gene: TRBV30; d_gene: -; j_gene: TRBJ2-2; len: 18; CDR3nt: TGTGCCTGGAGTGTGGGTAGGGATAAATTCGCGAACACCGGGGAGCTGTTTTTT; CDR3aa: CAWSVGRDKFANTGELFF
abundance: -; v_gene: TRBV27; d_gene: TRBD1; j_gene: TRBJ2-7; len: 13; CDR3nt: TGTGCCAGCAGTGCGGGACAGGGCTACGAGCAGTACTTC; CDR3aa: CASSAGQGYEQYF
abundance: once; v_gene: TRBV27; d_gene: -; j_gene: TRBJ1-2; len: 17; CDR3nt: TGTGCCAGCGGACGATTAAATACGGGCGGCGGGAACTATGGCTACACCTTC; CDR3aa: CASGRLNTGGGNYGYTF
abundance: -; v_gene: TRBV6-5; d_gene: -; j_gene: TRBJ2-1; len: 14; CDR3nt: TGTGCCAGCAGTGACCAGAATTTAGTGGATGAGCAGTTCTTC; CDR3aa: CASSDQNLVDEQFF
abundance: -; v_gene: TRBV30; d_gene: -; j_gene: TRBJ1-1; len: 11; CDR3nt: TGTGCCTGGAGTAAGGGGACTGAAGCTTTCTTT; CDR3aa: CAWSKGTEAFF
abundance: -; v_gene: TRBV19; d_gene: -; j_gene: TRBJ1-1; len: 15; CDR3nt: TGTGCCAGTAGTGCCCCCAGGGAGGGAATCACTGAAGCTTTCTTT; CDR3aa: CASSAPREGITEAFF
abundance: -; v_gene: TRBV7-2; d_gene: TRBD2; j_gene: TRBJ2-7; len: 16; CDR3nt: TGTGCCAGCAGCTCCGACTGGACTAGCGGCCTCTCGGAGCAGTACTTC; CDR3aa: CASSSDWTSGLSEQYF
abundance: -; v_gene: TRBV5-4; d_gene: TRBD2; j_gene: TRBJ2-1; len: 16; CDR3nt: TGTGCCAGCAGCCGAACTAGCGGGGGCTCCTACAATGAGCAGTTCTTC; CDR3aa: CASSRTSGGSYNEQFF
abundance: -; v_gene: TRBV4-3; d_gene: TRBD2; j_gene: TRBJ2-2; len: 16; CDR3nt: TGCGCCAGCAGCCAAGATTTGGGCGGGAGCCCCGGGGAGCTGTTTTTT; CDR3aa: CASSQDLGGSPGELFF
abundance: -; v_gene: TRBV5-6; d_gene: -; j_gene: TRBJ2-2; len: 14; CDR3nt: TGTGCCAGCAGCTTTGAGAGTATCTCCGGGGAGCTGTTTTTT; CDR3aa: CASSFESISGELFF
abundance: -; v_gene: TRBV27; d_gene: -; j_gene: TRBJ1-1; len: 13; CDR3nt: TGTGCCAGCAGGACAGGAGTTAACACTGAAGCTTTCTTT; CDR3aa: CASRTGVNTEAFF
abundance: -; v_gene: TRBV7-9; d_gene: TRBD1; j_gene: TRBJ2-7; len: 14; CDR3nt: TGTGCCAGCAGCCCCCGACAGGGATCCTACGAGCAGTACTTC; CDR3aa: CASSPRQGSYEQYF